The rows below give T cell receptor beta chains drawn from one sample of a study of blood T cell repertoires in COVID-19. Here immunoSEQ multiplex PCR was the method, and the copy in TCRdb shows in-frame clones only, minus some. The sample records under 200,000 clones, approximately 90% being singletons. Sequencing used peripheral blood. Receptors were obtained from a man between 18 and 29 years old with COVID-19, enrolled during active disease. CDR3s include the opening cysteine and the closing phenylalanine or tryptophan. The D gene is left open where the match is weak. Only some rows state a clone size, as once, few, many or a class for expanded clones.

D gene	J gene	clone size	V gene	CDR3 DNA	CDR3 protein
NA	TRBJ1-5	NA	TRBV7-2	TGTGCCAGCAGCTTCGGACACCTAAGTAATGAGCCCCAGCATTTT	CASSFGHLSNEPQHF
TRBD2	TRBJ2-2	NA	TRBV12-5	TGTGCTAGTGGTTTGGGGACTAGCGGGAGTACCGGGGAGCTGTTTTTT	CASGLGTSGSTGELFF
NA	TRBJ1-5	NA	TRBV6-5	TGTGCCAGCAGTTGGTCCCCCGGGGGCAATCAGCCCCAGCATTTT	CASSWSPGGNQPQHF
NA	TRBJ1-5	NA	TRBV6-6	TGTGCCAGCAGTCCTCGGGGGGGTGGTGGCAATCAGCCCCAGCATTTT	CASSPRGGGGNQPQHF
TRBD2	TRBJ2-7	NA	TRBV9	TGTGCCAGCAGCCCCGGGGGGCTAGCGGGAGCCCTCGGAGAGCAGTACTTC	CASSPGGLAGALGEQYF
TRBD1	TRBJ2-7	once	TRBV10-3	TGTGCCACCCAACAAGGGGACAGCTACGAGCAGTACTTC	CATQQGDSYEQYF
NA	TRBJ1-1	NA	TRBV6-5	TGTGCCAGCAGTCAGGACAGCGAGAACACTGAAGCTTTCTTT	CASSQDSENTEAFF
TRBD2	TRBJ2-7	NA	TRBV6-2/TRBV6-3	TGTGCCAGCAGTTATCTCCGAGTAGCGGGAGTCCACGAGCAGTACTTC	CASSYLRVAGVHEQYF
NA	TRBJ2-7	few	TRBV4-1	TGCGCCAGCAGCCAAGATCACGGCTACGAGCAGTACTTC	CASSQDHGYEQYF
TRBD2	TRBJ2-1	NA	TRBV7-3	TGTGCCAGCAGCTTATTCCCCGGGAGGTACAATGAGCAGTTCTTC	CASSLFPGRYNEQFF
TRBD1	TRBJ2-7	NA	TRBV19	TGTGCCAGTAGTACGACAGGGAACTACGAGCAGTACTTC	CASSTTGNYEQYF
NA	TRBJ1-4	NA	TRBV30	TGTGCCTCCAGACTTATGGCGAATGAAAAACTGCTTTTT	CASRLMANEKLLF
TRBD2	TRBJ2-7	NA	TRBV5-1	TGCGCCAGCAGCTTGGTTGGACTAGGATACGAGCAGTACTTC	CASSLVGLGYEQYF
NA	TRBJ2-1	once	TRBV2	TGTGCCAGCAGTGCTATGGGGGGGCTTGGGAATGAGCAGTTCTTC	CASSAMGGLGNEQFF
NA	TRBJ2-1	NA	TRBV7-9	TGTGCCAGCAGTTACGGGCGCCCGCGGGGAAATGAGCAGTTCTTC	CASSYGRPRGNEQFF
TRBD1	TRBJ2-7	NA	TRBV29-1	TGCAGCGTAGGGACAGAGACCTACGAGCAGTACTTC	CSVGTETYEQYF
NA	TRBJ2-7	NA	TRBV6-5	TGTGCCAGCAGCCCCCGGGCGGGGGCAGGCGAGCAGTACTTC	CASSPRAGAGEQYF
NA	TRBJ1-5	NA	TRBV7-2	TGTGCCAGCAGCTTAGCGAAGGGGAGGGATCAGCCCCAGCATTTT	CASSLAKGRDQPQHF
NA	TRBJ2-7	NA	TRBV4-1	TGCGCCAGCAGCCAAGATATCCGGGAGCAGTACTTC	CASSQDIREQYF
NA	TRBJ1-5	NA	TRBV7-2	TGTGCCAGCAGCCCACCGGGATGGGGTCAGGAGCCCCAGCATTTT	CASSPPGWGQEPQHF
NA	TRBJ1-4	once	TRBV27	TGTGCCAGCACCCAAGGGGGGGGACATGAAAAACTGTTTTTT	CASTQGGGHEKLFF
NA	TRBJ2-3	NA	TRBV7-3	TGTGCCAGCAGCTTAAATATGTGGGGCAACACAGATACGCAGTATTTT	CASSLNMWGNTDTQYF
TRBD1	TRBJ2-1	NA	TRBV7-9	TGTGCCAGCTCCCGGGACAGCTCTGGTAATGAGCAGTTCTTC	CASSRDSSGNEQFF
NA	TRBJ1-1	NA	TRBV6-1	TGTGCCAGCAGTGAAGGCAGTGAAGCTTTCTTT	CASSEGSEAFF
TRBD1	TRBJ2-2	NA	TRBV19	TGTGCCAGCAGACAGGGAACCGGGGAGCTGTTTTTT	CASRQGTGELFF
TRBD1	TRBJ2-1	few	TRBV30	TGTGCCTGGAGTGTGGGACAGGGGGCCTACAATGAGCAGTTCTTC	CAWSVGQGAYNEQFF
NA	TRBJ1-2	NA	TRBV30	TGTGCCTGGAGCGGGGTTGGGCGGGACTATGGCTACACCTTC	CAWSGVGRDYGYTF
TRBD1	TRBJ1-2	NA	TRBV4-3	TGCGCCAGCAGCCCCCGACAGGGCCCCTATGGCTACACCTTC	CASSPRQGPYGYTF
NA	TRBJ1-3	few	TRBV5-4	TGTGCCAGCAGCTCGGACGACAGGAGCTCTGGAAACACCATATATTTT	CASSSDDRSSGNTIYF
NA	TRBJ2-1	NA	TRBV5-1	TGCGCCAGCAGCTTTACTAGGGATGAGCAGTTCTTC	CASSFTRDEQFF
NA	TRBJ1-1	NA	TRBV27	TGTGCCAGCAGTTTGAAGGGACTTAACACTGAAGCTTTCTTT	CASSLKGLNTEAFF